A single TCR beta chain is shown here with its context. Its target is unknown. Trimming took 1 base from V and 2 from J; bases not matched to a gene: 5. The CDR3 spans 17 residues. Germline V gene lookup returns CDR1 LNHDA and CDR2 SQIVND (reference sequence). The PCR made use of 60 Vbeta and 13 Jbeta primers. Produced via immunoSEQ multiplex PCR; TCRdb's table is partial and in-frame only. The repertoire consists of about 170,000 clones, with 70% to 90% occurring once and the leading ten covering 2.5%. At collection, donors were nominally healthy, but unrecorded immune exposures were probable. These data come from a study of cytomegalovirus exposure and HLA in healthy donors. Study findings and constraints: A missense variant in DCLRE1C was later tied to TCR beta V- and J-gene trimming. Among CMV-associated TCR beta chains, most appeared HLA-restricted in a later analysis.

The sequenced material came from PBMCs. This rearrangement joins TRBV19 to TRBJ2-1; 10 bases line up with TRBD2. The clonotype comes from a man under 40 in good health and CMV-seropositive. CDR3 in DNA: TGTGCCAGTAGTATAGGGCTAGCGGGAGTGGCCTACAATGAGCAGTTCTTC. Protein product: CASSIGLAGVAYNEQFF.